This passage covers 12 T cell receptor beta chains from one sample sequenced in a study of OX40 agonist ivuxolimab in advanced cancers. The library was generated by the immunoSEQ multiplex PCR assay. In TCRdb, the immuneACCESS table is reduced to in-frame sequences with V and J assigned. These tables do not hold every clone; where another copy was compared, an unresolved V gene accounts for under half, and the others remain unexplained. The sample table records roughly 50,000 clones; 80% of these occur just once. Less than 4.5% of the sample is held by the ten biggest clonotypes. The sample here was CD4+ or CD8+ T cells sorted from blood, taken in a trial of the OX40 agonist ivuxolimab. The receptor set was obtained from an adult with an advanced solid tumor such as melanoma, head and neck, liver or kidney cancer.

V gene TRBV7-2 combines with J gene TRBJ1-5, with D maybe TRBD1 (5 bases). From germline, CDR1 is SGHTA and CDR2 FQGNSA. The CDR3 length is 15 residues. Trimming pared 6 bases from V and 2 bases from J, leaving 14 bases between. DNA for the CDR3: TGTGCCAGCAGTTCGCAAAGGGGAGGCAATCAGCCCCAGCATTTT. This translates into CASSSQRGGNQPQHF.

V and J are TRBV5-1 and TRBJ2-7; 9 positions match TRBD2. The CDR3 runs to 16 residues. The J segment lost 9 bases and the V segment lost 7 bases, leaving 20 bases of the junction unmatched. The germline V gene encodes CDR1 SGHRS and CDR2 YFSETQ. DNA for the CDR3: TGCGCCAGCTCCTCGAGAGGGCTAGCGGGGACCGGTTGGCAGTACTTC. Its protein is CASSSRGLAGTGWQYF.

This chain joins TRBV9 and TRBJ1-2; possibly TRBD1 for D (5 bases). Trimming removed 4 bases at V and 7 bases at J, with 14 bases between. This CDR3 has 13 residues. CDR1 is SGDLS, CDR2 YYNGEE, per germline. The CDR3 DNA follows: TGTGCCAGCAGCACACCCCAAGGGGCTGGCTACACCTTC. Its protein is CASSTPQGAGYTF.

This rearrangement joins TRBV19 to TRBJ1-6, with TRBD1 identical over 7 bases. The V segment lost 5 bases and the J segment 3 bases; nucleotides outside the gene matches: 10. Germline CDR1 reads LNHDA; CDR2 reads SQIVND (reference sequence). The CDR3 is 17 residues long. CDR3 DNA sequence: TGTGCCAGTAGTCTCTCGGGACAGCCATTCTATAATTCACCCCTCCACTTT. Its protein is CASSLSGQPFYNSPLHF.

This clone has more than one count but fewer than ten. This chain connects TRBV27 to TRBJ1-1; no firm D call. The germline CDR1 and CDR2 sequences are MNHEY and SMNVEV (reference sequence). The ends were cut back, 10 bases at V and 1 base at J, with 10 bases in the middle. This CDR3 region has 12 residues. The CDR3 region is CATHTANTEAFF. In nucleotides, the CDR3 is TGTGCCACCCACACTGCGAACACTGAAGCTTTCTTT.

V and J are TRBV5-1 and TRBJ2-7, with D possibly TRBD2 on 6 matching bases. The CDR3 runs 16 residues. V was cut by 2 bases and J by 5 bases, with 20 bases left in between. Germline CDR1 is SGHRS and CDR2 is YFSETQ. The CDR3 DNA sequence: TGCGCCAGCAGCTTTACGGGACCGTCTGGGGGGAACGAGCAGTACTTC. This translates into CASSFTGPSGGNEQYF.

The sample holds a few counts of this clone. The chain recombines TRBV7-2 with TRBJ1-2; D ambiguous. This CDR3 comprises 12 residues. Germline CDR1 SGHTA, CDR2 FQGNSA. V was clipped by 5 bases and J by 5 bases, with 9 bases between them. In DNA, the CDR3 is TGTGCCAGCAGCGAGGGTCCATATGGCTACACCTTC. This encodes CASSEGPYGYTF.

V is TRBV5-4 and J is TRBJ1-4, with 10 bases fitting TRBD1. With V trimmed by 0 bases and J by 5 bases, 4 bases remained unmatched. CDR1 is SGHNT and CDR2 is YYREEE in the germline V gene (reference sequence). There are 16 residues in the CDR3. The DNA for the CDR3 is TGTGCCAGCAGCTTGGGGGACAGGGGATTCAATGAAAAACTGTTTTTT. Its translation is CASSLGDRGFNEKLFF.

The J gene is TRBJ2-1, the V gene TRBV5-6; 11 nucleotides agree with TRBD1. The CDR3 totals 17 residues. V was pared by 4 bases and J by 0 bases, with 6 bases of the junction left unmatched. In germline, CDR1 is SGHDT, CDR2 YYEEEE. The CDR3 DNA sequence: TGTGCCAGCAGCCAGGACAGGGGGCGATACTCCTACAATGAGCAGTTCTTC. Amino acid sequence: CASSQDRGRYSYNEQFF.

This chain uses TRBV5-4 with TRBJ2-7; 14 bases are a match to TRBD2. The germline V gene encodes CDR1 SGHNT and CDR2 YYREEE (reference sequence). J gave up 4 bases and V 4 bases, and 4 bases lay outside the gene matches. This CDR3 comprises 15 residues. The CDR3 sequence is CASSKTSGRAYEQYF. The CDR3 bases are TGTGCCAGCAGCAAGACTAGCGGGAGGGCTTACGAGCAGTACTTC.

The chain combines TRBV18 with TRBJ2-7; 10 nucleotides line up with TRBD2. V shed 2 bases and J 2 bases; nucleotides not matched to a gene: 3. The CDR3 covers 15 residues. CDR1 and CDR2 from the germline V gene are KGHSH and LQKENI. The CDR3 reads CASSPRTSGAYEQYF. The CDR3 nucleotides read TGTGCCAGCTCACCAAGGACTAGCGGAGCCTACGAGCAGTACTTC. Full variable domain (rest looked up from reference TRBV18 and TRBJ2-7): NAGVMQNPRHLVRRRGQEARLRCSPMKGHSHVYWYRQLPEEGLKFMVYLQKENIIDESGMPKERFSAEFPKEGPSILRIQQVVRGDSAAYFCASSPRTSGAYEQYFGPGTRLTVT.

This CDR3 reads CAISASSYNEQFF. The CDR3 coding sequence is TGTGCCATCAGTGCCAGCTCCTACAATGAGCAGTTCTTC. The chain joins TRBV10-3 to TRBJ2-1; D is unclear. This CDR3 region has 13 residues. Trimming shortened V by 4 bases and J by 0 bases, and 4 bases separated the two germline ends. Per germline, CDR1 ENHRY and CDR2 SYGVKD.